A single sample is the source of the 3 T cell receptor beta chains below, sequenced in a study of blood T cells in healthy people across ages (dated by TCRdb to between 2015 and 2016). The receptor library was made with 5' RACE. TCRdb shows the sequencer as Illumina HiSeq 2500. A second PCR of roughly 6 to 11 cycles was run with a J-beta primer mix and a sample-barcoded 5' primer. Through fastp at Q25 and MiXCR, TCRdb rebuilt clones from the public reads, retaining in-frame beta chains. Rows with a matching CDR3 protein are joined into one entry that keeps the most common DNA and genes. The sample table holds fewer than 600,000 distinct CDR3 sequences, of which roughly a quarter were seen once. The ten largest clonotypes hold approximately 3.3% of the sample. The data also belong to a second study, concerning T cells of mothers and their children.

Sequenced material: blood. These receptors originate from a boy younger than 10 in good health.

The rearrangement joins TRBV3-1 to TRBJ2-7; unclear D gene. The CDR3 has 16 amino acids. Germline CDR1 LGHDT, CDR2 YNNKEL (reference sequence). Trimming stripped 1 base from V and 4 bases from J, with 17 bases between. CDR3 coding DNA: TGTGCCAGCAGCCAAGTCCTAACCCGAGTTATTTACGAGCAGTACTTC. The encoded protein is CASSQVLTRVIYEQYF.

The chain couples TRBV29-1 to TRBJ2-7, with D possibly TRBD2 on 6 matching bases. V was clipped by 6 bases and J by 2 bases, with 20 bases between them. The CDR3 has 15 residues. Germline-derived CDR1 and CDR2 are SQVTM and ANQGSEA. CDR3 region: CSVYDGSSGPYEQYF. The CDR3 DNA follows: TGCAGCGTCTATGACGGTAGTAGCGGTCCCTACGAGCAGTACTTC.

This clonotype was seen more than once but under ten times. At one end, the junction sequence differs from germline, possibly due to a read error. The V call is TRBV7-8, the J call TRBJ2-1; 11 bases match TRBD2. Germline V gene data show CDR1 as SGHVS and CDR2 as FQNEAQ. The CDR3 sequence is 16 residues long. CDR3 residues: CAGSTIAGGPYNEQFF. CDR3 nucleotide sequence: TGTGCCGGCAGCACCATAGCGGGGGGGCCTTACAATGAGCAGTTCTTC.